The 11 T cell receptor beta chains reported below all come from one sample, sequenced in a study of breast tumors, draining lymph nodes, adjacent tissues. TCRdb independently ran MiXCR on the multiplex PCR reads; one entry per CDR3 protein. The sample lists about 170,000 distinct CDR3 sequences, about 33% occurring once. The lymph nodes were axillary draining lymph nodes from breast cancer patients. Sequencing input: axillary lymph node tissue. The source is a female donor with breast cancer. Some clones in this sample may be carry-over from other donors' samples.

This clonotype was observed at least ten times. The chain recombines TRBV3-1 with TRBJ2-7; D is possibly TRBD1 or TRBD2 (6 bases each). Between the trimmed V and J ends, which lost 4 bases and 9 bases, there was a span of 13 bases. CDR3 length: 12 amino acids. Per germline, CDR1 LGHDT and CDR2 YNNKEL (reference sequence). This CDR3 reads CASSRSGAGQYF. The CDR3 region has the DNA TGTGCCAGCAGCCGCTCGGGGGCCGGGCAGTACTTC.

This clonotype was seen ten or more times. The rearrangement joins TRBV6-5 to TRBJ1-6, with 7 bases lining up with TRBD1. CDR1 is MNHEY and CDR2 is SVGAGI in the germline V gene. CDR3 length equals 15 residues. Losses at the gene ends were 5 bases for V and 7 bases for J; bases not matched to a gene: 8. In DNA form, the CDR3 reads TGTGCCAGCAGTCACGCCCAGGGGGAGAATTCACCCCTCCACTTT. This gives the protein CASSHAQGENSPLHF.

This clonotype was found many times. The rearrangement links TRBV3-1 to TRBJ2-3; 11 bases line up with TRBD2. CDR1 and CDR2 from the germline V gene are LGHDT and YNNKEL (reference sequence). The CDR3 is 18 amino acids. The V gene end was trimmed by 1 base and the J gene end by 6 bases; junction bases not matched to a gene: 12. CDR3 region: CASSQVGVAGGLRDTQYF. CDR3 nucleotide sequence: TGTGCCAGCAGCCAAGTCGGGGTAGCGGGGGGGCTTAGGGATACGCAGTATTTT.

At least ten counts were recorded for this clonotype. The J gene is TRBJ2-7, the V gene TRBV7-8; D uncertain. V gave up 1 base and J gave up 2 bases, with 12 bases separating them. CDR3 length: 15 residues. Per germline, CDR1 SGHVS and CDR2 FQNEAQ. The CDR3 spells CASSLEGGSAYEQYF. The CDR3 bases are TGTGCCAGCAGCTTAGAAGGCGGCAGCGCCTACGAGCAGTACTTC.

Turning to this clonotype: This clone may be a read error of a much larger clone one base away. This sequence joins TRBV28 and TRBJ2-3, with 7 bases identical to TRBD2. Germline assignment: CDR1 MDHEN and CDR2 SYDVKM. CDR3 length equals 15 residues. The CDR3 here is CASSLGGIRTDTQCF. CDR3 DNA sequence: TGTGCCAGCAGTTTGGGAGGGATCCGCACAGATACGCAGTGTTTT.

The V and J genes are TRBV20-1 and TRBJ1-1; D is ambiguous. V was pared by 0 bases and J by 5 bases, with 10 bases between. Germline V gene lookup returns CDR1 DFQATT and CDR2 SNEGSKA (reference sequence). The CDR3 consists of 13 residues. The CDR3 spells CSARDQTETEAFF. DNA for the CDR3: TGCAGTGCTAGAGATCAAACGGAGACTGAAGCTTTCTTT.

The CDR3 sequence: CASSSGPELNSPLHF. The CDR3 coding sequence is TGTGCCAGCAGCTCAGGGCCGGAACTTAATTCACCCCTCCACTTT. The gene calls are TRBV7-9 and TRBJ1-6; perhaps TRBD1 as D (5 bases). This CDR3 region has 15 residues. The germline CDR1 and CDR2 sequences are SEHNR and FQNEAQ (reference sequence). V lost 4 bases to trimming and J lost 6 bases, with 13 bases between them. Using reference TRBV7-9 and TRBJ1-6 for the parts outside the CDR3, the full variable domain is DTGVSQNPRHKITKRGQNVTFRCDPISEHNRLYWYRQTLGQGPEFLTYFQNEAQLEKSRLLSDRFSAERPKGSFSTLEIQRTEQGDSAMYLCASSSGPELNSPLHFGNGTRLTVT.

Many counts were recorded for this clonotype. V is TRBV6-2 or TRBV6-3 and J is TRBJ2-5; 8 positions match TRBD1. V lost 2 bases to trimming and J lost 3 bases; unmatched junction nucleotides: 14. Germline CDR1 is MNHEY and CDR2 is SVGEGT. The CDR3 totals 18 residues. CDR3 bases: TGTGCCAGCAGTTACCCGACCCTTCCGGGACAGGTGGAAGAGACCCAGTACTTC. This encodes CASSYPTLPGQVEETQYF.

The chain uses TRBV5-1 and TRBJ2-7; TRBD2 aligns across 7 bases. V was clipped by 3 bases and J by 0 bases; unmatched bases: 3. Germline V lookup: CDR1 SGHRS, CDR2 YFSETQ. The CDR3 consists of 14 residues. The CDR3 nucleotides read TGCGCCAGCAGCTGGGAGGGATTCTCCTACGAGCAGTACTTC. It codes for CASSWEGFSYEQYF.

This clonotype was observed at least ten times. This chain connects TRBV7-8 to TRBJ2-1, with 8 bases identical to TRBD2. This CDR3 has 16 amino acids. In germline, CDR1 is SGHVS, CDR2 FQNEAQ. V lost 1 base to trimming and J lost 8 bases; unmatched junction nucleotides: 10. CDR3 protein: CASSLGSGSGIYEQFF. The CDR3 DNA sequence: TGTGCCAGCAGCTTAGGGAGCGGGAGCGGTATCTATGAGCAGTTCTTC.

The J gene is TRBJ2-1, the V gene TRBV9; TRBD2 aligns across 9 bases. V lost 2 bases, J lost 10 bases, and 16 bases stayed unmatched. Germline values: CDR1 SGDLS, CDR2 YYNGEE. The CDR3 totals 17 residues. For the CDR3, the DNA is TGTGCCAGCAGCGTGCTAACAGCGGGAGGTATCGCCACCGAGCAGTTCTTC. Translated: CASSVLTAGGIATEQFF.